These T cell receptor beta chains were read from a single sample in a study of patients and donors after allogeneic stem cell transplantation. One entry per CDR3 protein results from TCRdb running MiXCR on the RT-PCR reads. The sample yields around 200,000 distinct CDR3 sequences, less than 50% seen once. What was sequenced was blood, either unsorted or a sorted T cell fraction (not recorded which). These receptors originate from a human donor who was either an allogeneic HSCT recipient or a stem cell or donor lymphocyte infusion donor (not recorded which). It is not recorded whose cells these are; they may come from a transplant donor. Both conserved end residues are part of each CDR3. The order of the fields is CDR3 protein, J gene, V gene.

CDR3: CATSGGSQETQYF
J: TRBJ2-5
V: TRBV24-1

CDR3: CASSPRRDSPLHF
J: TRBJ1-6
V: TRBV5-1

CDR3: CASSRGTPQETQYF
J: TRBJ2-5
V: TRBV4-1

CDR3: CASQTAWMNTEAFF
J: TRBJ1-1
V: TRBV6-5

CDR3: CASTPGQQNTEAFF
J: TRBJ1-1
V: TRBV28

CDR3: CASSSTSGGAIDTQYF
J: TRBJ2-3
V: TRBV7-2

CDR3: CAISDIGPRADTQYF
J: TRBJ2-3
V: TRBV10-3

CDR3: CASSSGWGEAFF
J: TRBJ1-1
V: TRBV28

CDR3: CASSPRGVRWGAKNIQYF
J: TRBJ2-4
V: TRBV12-3/TRBV12-4

CDR3: CAIDTRVGYTF
J: TRBJ1-2
V: TRBV10-3

CDR3: CASSLGPQGSRTEAFF
J: TRBJ1-1
V: TRBV5-5

CDR3: CASSAGTGDEKLFF
J: TRBJ1-4
V: TRBV12-3/TRBV12-4

CDR3: CSAIRQDSYGYTF
J: TRBJ1-2
V: TRBV20-1

CDR3: CASSPETQYF
J: TRBJ2-5
V: TRBV7-8

CDR3: CASSLGDGYTF
J: TRBJ1-2
V: TRBV11-2

CDR3: CSVTTGGHGYTF
J: TRBJ1-2
V: TRBV29-1

CDR3: CASSLGTGRVDGYTF
J: TRBJ1-2
V: TRBV5-1

CDR3: CASSLGVLDTEAFF
J: TRBJ1-1
V: TRBV11-2

CDR3: CASSPGTVYQETQYF
J: TRBJ2-5
V: TRBV5-5

CDR3: CSAVSGNLYGYTF
J: TRBJ1-2
V: TRBV20-1

CDR3: CASSREGREDTEAFF
J: TRBJ1-1
V: TRBV4-3

CDR3: CASSLFSSGQNIQYF
J: TRBJ2-4
V: TRBV28

CDR3: CASSPRYGRGVTDTQYF
J: TRBJ2-3
V: TRBV4-3

CDR3: CATSDLRRWSGENSNQPQHF
J: TRBJ1-5
V: TRBV24-1

CDR3: CASSVQAWDTEAFF
J: TRBJ1-1
V: TRBV9

CDR3: CASSPGRAGRIYGYTF
J: TRBJ1-2
V: TRBV7-8

CDR3: CASSYSPQSYQHF
J: TRBJ1-5
V: TRBV6-5

CDR3: CSVEEVLNKETQYF
J: TRBJ2-5
V: TRBV29-1

CDR3: CASSQEGSQETQYF
J: TRBJ2-5
V: TRBV4-1

CDR3: CASSQEGSPRALHF
J: TRBJ1-6
V: TRBV4-3

CDR3: CASSTGTVLNEQYF
J: TRBJ2-7
V: TRBV3-1

CDR3: CGSSLVLVTETEAFF
J: TRBJ1-1
V: TRBV7-9

CDR3: CASSLDRGGYEQYF
J: TRBJ2-7
V: TRBV5-1

CDR3: CASSIEGRGGEAFF
J: TRBJ1-1
V: TRBV19

CDR3: CASSEGWGNQPQHF
J: TRBJ1-5
V: TRBV6-1

CDR3: CASSQAPFQETQYF
J: TRBJ2-5
V: TRBV4-1

CDR3: CASSSTRRAMNTEAFF
J: TRBJ1-1
V: TRBV12-3/TRBV12-4

CDR3: CASGQGAKTQYF
J: TRBJ2-5
V: TRBV5-1

CDR3: CASSYRLAGSTDTQYF
J: TRBJ2-3
V: TRBV4-2

CDR3: CSAPLQGARVSGYTF
J: TRBJ1-2
V: TRBV20-1

CDR3: CATSRYGRGPANEKLFF
J: TRBJ1-4
V: TRBV15

CDR3: CASSPRAETEAFF
J: TRBJ1-1
V: TRBV5-1

CDR3: CASSYSEGEEDNSPLHF
J: TRBJ1-6
V: TRBV6-5

CDR3: CASSQDLGDNNYGYTF
J: TRBJ1-2
V: TRBV4-1

CDR3: CASSSARGERGGYGYTF
J: TRBJ1-2
V: TRBV12-3/TRBV12-4

CDR3: CASSYTNTNTEAFF
J: TRBJ1-1
V: TRBV6-2/TRBV6-3

CDR3: CASSSRQGGGSPLHF
J: TRBJ1-6
V: TRBV4-3

CDR3: CASSLRVQALGQPQHF
J: TRBJ1-5
V: TRBV12-3/TRBV12-4

CDR3: CASSQMPGQGHEQYF
J: TRBJ2-7
V: TRBV2

CDR3: CASSPALYSNQPQHF
J: TRBJ1-5
V: TRBV6-2/TRBV6-3

CDR3: CASSQGTVKREKLFF
J: TRBJ1-4
V: TRBV4-3

CDR3: CASSILPGDYGYTF
J: TRBJ1-2
V: TRBV19

CDR3: CASSSNPNTGELFF
J: TRBJ2-2
V: TRBV9

CDR3: CAGSSTWDEQFF
J: TRBJ2-1
V: TRBV6-5

CDR3: CATSDTGTSSYEQYF
J: TRBJ2-7
V: TRBV24-1